The rows below give T cell receptor beta chains drawn from one sample of a study of blood T cell repertoires in COVID-19. Here immunoSEQ multiplex PCR was the method, and the copy in TCRdb shows in-frame clones only, minus some. The sample records 130,000 to 150,000 clones, roughly 85% being singletons. Sequenced material: peripheral blood. The receptors were gathered from a man between 60 and 70 years old with acute or convalescent COVID-19. Both conserved end residues are part of each CDR3. A D gene is named only where the DNA matches it firmly. Expanded clones get a size class; other rows say once, few or many, or leave the size out.

NA,TRBV11-3,TRBJ2-3,TRBD1,CASSRRQGGTDTQYF,TGTGCCAGCAGCCGCCGACAGGGGGGTACAGATACGCAGTATTTT
NA,TRBV6-5,TRBJ1-4,TRBD1,CASSYRDRPEKLFF,TGTGCCAGCAGTTACCGGGACAGGCCTGAAAAACTGTTTTTT
NA,TRBV7-9,TRBJ1-4,NA,CASSLGLGEGEKLFF,TGTGCCAGCAGCTTAGGGCTGGGTGAGGGCGAAAAACTGTTTTTT
NA,TRBV19,TRBJ2-5,NA,CASGQGGVETQYF,TGTGCCAGTGGCCAGGGCGGAGTTGAGACCCAGTACTTC
NA,TRBV19,TRBJ2-2,TRBD1,CASSNYRGSTGELFF,TGTGCCAGTAGTAATTACAGGGGGTCCACCGGGGAGCTGTTTTTT
NA,TRBV30,TRBJ1-2,NA,CAGGGPYGYTF,TGTGCCGGGGGTGGCCCCTATGGCTACACCTTC
once,TRBV6-6,TRBJ2-7,NA,CASSYSWGDHEQYF,TGTGCCAGCAGTTACTCGTGGGGGGACCACGAGCAGTACTTC
few,TRBV6-2/TRBV6-3,TRBJ2-5,NA,CASSYPPGTQYF,TGTGCCAGCAGTTACCCGCCGGGGACCCAGTACTTC
NA,TRBV3-1/TRBV3-2,TRBJ1-2,NA,CASSQDYKGHGYTF,TGTGCCAGCAGCCAAGATTATAAGGGGCATGGCTACACCTTC
few,TRBV5-4,TRBJ1-1,TRBD1,CASSQKDRGSAFF,TGTGCCAGCAGCCAAAAGGACAGGGGTTCAGCTTTCTTT
NA,TRBV6-1,TRBJ1-1,NA,CASSEGNRREAFF,TGTGCCAGCAGTGAAGGTAACAGGCGGGAAGCTTTCTTT
once,TRBV5-1,TRBJ1-1,NA,CASSFGGSGTEAFF,TGCGCCAGCAGCTTTGGGGGGAGCGGCACTGAAGCTTTCTTT
NA,TRBV19,TRBJ1-5,NA,CASSIEGASNQPQHF,TGTGCCAGTAGTATAGAGGGGGCGAGCAATCAGCCCCAGCATTTT
NA,TRBV27,TRBJ1-6,TRBD1,CASSVGVAGGFSPLHF,TGTGCCAGCAGTGTCGGAGTCGCAGGGGGTTTTTCACCCCTCCACTTT
NA,TRBV29-1,TRBJ1-2,TRBD1,CSVGASARTGLYGYTF,TGCAGCGTAGGAGCCTCCGCCAGGACAGGGCTGTATGGCTACACCTTC
NA,TRBV3-1/TRBV3-2,TRBJ1-2,NA,CASSRQWGYTF,TGTGCCAGCAGCCGGCAGTGGGGCTACACCTTC
NA,TRBV9,TRBJ2-5,TRBD2,CASSVAGGRGETQYF,TGTGCCAGCAGCGTAGCCGGCGGGAGGGGGGAGACCCAGTACTTC
NA,TRBV7-8,TRBJ2-5,NA,CASSPFTGNDGTQYF,TGTGCCAGCAGCCCCTTCACAGGGAACGACGGGACCCAGTACTTC
NA,TRBV7-9,TRBJ1-1,NA,CASSLSGNTEAFF,TGTGCCAGCAGCTTATCCGGTAACACTGAAGCTTTCTTT
many,TRBV9,TRBJ1-1,TRBD1,CASSVSPTGGVAEAFF,TGTGCCAGCAGCGTATCTCCTACAGGGGGCGTAGCTGAAGCTTTCTTT
NA,TRBV5-1,TRBJ1-4,NA,CASSPSGDDEKLFF,TGCGCCAGCAGCCCCAGCGGGGATGATGAAAAACTGTTTTTT
once,TRBV2,TRBJ1-5,NA,CASSESGLSNQPQHF,TGTGCCAGCAGTGAAAGTGGGCTTAGCAATCAGCCCCAGCATTTT
NA,TRBV30,TRBJ2-2,TRBD2,CAWNFGRASTGELFF,TGTGCCTGGAATTTTGGGAGGGCTTCCACCGGGGAGCTGTTTTTT
NA,TRBV28,TRBJ1-2,NA,CASSLHPGLPGGYTF,TGTGCCAGCAGTTTACATCCAGGGCTACCTGGTGGCTACACCTTC
NA,TRBV6-2/TRBV6-3,TRBJ1-1,NA,CASSRRVNTEAFF,TGTGCCAGCAGCCGCAGGGTGAACACTGAAGCTTTCTTT
few,TRBV19,TRBJ2-1,NA,CASSIGRVNEQFF,TGTGCCAGTAGTATAGGGCGGGTCAATGAGCAGTTCTTC
NA,TRBV6-2/TRBV6-3,TRBJ1-3,NA,CASSPSGNTIYF,TGTGCCAGCAGTCCGTCTGGAAACACCATATATTTT
NA,TRBV5-8,TRBJ1-5,NA,CASSLAVAVSNQPQHF,TGTGCCAGCAGCTTGGCCGTTGCGGTTAGCAATCAGCCCCAGCATTTT
NA,TRBV4-1,TRBJ1-6,NA,CASSQAPTAGSPLHF,TGCGCCAGCAGCCAAGCCCCGACGGCAGGCTCACCCCTCCACTTT
NA,TRBV2,TRBJ2-3,TRBD1,CASSAQGAADTQYF,TGTGCCAGCAGTGCCCAGGGGGCAGCGGATACGCAGTATTTT
NA,TRBV6-5,TRBJ2-1,NA,CASSYRAGSDEQFF,TGTGCCAGCAGTTACCGGGCGGGATCGGATGAGCAGTTCTTC
NA,TRBV5-1,TRBJ2-5,NA,CASSLAGVGETQYF,TGCGCCAGCAGCTTGGCGGGGGTCGGAGAGACCCAGTACTTC
NA,TRBV27,TRBJ2-2,TRBD2,CASSFGGRVAGELFF,TGTGCCAGCAGTTTTGGCGGGAGGGTAGCCGGGGAGCTGTTTTTT
NA,TRBV4-1,TRBJ2-1,NA,CASSPGLYNEQFF,TGCGCCAGCAGCCCCGGACTGTACAATGAGCAGTTCTTC
NA,TRBV6-6,TRBJ1-1,NA,CASSYGGVRNTEAFF,TGTGCCAGCAGTTACGGGGGGGTACGGAACACTGAAGCTTTCTTT
NA,TRBV11-2,TRBJ2-2,NA,CASSLVGGLSTGELFF,TGTGCCAGCAGCTTAGTAGGCGGGCTGAGCACCGGGGAGCTGTTTTTT
NA,TRBV19,TRBJ1-2,NA,CASSNLVGRGADGYTF,TGTGCCAGTAGTAACCTCGTCGGCAGGGGTGCGGATGGCTACACCTTC
NA,TRBV5-4,TRBJ2-1,TRBD2,CASSLVGLANYNEQFF,TGTGCCAGCAGCTTGGTGGGACTAGCGAACTACAATGAGCAGTTCTTC
many,TRBV28,TRBJ1-3,NA,CASSLSGTPGNTIYF,TGTGCCAGCAGTTTGTCCGGGACACCTGGAAACACCATATATTTT
NA,TRBV12-3/TRBV12-4,TRBJ2-3,NA,CATPGWELDTQYF,TGTGCCACCCCGGGGTGGGAGTTGGATACGCAGTATTTT
NA,TRBV28,TRBJ2-7,NA,CASSLGQGYEQYF,TGTGCCAGCAGTTTAGGCCAGGGCTACGAGCAGTACTTC
NA,TRBV5-1,TRBJ1-6,NA,CASSLGQDTYNSPLHF,TGCGCCAGCAGCTTGGGTCAGGACACCTATAATTCACCCCTCCACTTT
NA,TRBV7-9,TRBJ2-7,NA,CASSRTTGEQYF,TGTGCCAGCAGCCGCACGACGGGCGAGCAGTACTTC
NA,TRBV28,TRBJ1-2,TRBD1,CASSSPGQYDYTF,TGTGCCAGCAGTTCACCGGGACAGTATGACTACACCTTC
NA,TRBV28,TRBJ2-2,TRBD2,CASSSPGLAAGGELFF,TGTGCCAGCAGTTCACCGGGACTAGCGGCCGGCGGGGAGCTGTTTTTT
NA,TRBV5-4,TRBJ2-3,TRBD1,CASSLRQGARILSTDTQYF,TGTGCCAGCAGCTTAAGGCAGGGGGCGCGAATCTTAAGCACAGATACGCAGTATTTT
NA,TRBV7-6,TRBJ2-5,TRBD2,CASSLTSSQETQYF,TGTGCCAGCAGCTTGACTAGCAGCCAAGAGACCCAGTACTTC
few,TRBV28,TRBJ1-3,TRBD1,CASSPRQGRRNTIYF,TGTGCCAGCAGTCCTCGACAGGGCAGAAGGAACACCATATATTTT